This T cell receptor beta chain was recovered during a study of blood T cell repertoires in COVID-19. Study background: Specimens from acute and convalescent COVID-19 originated in the United States, Italy and Spain. PBMCs, B-cell-depleted T cells, or T cells provided the cDNA or gDNA that made up the material.

Original handling: Estimation of nucleated cell counts relied on the amplification of reference gene primers. The method was immunoSEQ multiplex PCR; TCRdb's version includes in-frame clones alone and lacks a portion of them. V and J calls and clone size come straight from that table; D and trimming were deduced from the DNA. Among roughly 80,000 clones listed, roughly 89% were seen once. The germline V gene has CDR1 ENHRY and CDR2 SYGVKD. The length of the CDR3 is 16 residues. The junction had 8 bases not matched to a gene; V was cut back by 5 bases and J by 1 base. The chain joins TRBV10-3 to TRBJ2-3, with 8 positions matching TRBD2. The sequenced sample was peripheral blood. The TCR comes from a woman older than 75 with active or convalescent COVID-19. This CDR3 is CAISIQLAVRTDTQYF. Here the CDR3 DNA reads TGTGCCATCAGTATACAACTAGCGGTCCGCACAGATACGCAGTATTTT.